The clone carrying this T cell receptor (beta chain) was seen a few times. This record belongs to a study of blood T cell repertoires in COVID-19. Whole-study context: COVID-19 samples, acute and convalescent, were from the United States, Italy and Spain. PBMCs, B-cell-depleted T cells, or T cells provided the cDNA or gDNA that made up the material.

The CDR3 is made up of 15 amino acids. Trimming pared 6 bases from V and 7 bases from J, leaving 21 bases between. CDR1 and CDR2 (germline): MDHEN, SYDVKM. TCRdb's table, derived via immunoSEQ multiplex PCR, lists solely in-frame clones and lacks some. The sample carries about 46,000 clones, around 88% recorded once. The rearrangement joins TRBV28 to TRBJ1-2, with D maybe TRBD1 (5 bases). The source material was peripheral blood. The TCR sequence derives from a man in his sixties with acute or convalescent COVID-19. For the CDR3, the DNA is TGTGCCAGCAGCCAACTCGACAGAGTTCATCTTGGCTACACCTTC. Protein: CASSQLDRVHLGYTF.